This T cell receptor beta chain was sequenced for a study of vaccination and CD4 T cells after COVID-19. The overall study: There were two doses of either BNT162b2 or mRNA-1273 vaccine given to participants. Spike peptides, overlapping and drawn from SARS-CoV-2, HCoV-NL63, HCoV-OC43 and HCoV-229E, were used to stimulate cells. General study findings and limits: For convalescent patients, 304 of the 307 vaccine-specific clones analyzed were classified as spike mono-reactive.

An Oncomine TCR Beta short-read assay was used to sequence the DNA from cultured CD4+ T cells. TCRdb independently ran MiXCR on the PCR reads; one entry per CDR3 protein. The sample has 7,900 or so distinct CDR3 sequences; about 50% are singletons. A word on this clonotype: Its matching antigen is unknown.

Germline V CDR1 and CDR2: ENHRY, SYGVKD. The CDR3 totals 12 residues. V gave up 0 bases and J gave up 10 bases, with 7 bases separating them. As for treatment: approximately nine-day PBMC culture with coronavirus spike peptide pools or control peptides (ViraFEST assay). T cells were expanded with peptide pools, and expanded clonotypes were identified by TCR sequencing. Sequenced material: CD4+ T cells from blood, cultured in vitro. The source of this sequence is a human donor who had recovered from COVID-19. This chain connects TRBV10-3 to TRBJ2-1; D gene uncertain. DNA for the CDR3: TGTGCCATCAGTGAGTCCCGAAGAGAGCAGTTCTTC. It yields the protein CAISESRREQFF.